This T cell receptor (beta chain) is from a study of cytomegalovirus exposure and HLA in healthy donors (dated by TCRdb to about 2017). Background for the entire study: An earlier analysis of several hundred of the donors reported 276 Gb of sequence data and 95 million to 130 million unique TCR beta sequences obtained from approximately 180 million T cells. A separate validation cohort of approximately 120 different subjects was used in addition to the roughly 700-subject first cohort. Typing coverage differed by locus: A, B, C, DRB1 and DQB1 were typed in roughly 620-640 donors, DQA1 in 500 to 550, DPA1 in 600 to 610, and DPB1 in just under 480. Every repertoire in the discovery cohort had been generated on one and the same sequencing platform. A later genetic analysis took genome-wide SNP genotypes for about 60% of the roughly 670 donors and used that subset as a discovery cohort. Donor age, sex, ethnicity and CMV serostatus were collected together with the repertoire data. An earlier analysis of around 580 of the donors used high-throughput TCR beta sequencing to judge whether each TCR beta V gene segment behaved as functional or pseudogenic. A later analysis re-analyzed previously published TCR beta repertoires from about 730 donors and added high-resolution HLA genotyping to study TCR occurrence patterns. Approximately 300 gigabases of sequencing data and roughly 90 million unique TCR sequences were included in an early release covering several hundred HLA-typed donors. The study combined high-throughput TCR immunosequencing, statistical association of individual TCRs with disease status, and machine learning to predict cytomegalovirus infection status. Among around 400 genotyped donors of the cohort, an average of approximately 200,000 unique TCR beta nucleotide sequences was sequenced per donor, of which about 18% were non-productive. The study aimed to test whether signatures of past pathogen exposure could be identified by cataloging public T cell receptors. The study used immunosequencing to profile the T cell repertoires of 670 or so subjects and linked those repertoires to cytomegalovirus serostatus. Among the approximately 400 genotyped donors, around 81% belonged to the genetic ancestry cluster associated with self-reported Caucasian donors. The later analysis used no new phenotypic data to find candidate immune exposures, relying instead on TCR beta sequences and their occurrence across donors. Several DR-DQ haplotypes were treated as single units for association and clustering because of strong linkage in the cohort. Both class I and class II loci were covered by HLA typing, at four-digit resolution. Points the paper makes about the study in general: Sequencing depth was assumed to be roughly uniform across donors in the presence/absence analyses, though that assumption may not hold. Linkage disequilibrium might explain the correlated functional status among segregating V segments, but an unknown experimental factor could not be ruled out. The authors suggested that the approach could potentially be extended to other disease states and immunological phenotypes. The classifier was reported to diagnose cytomegalovirus status with high specificity and sensitivity in both the original cohort and the validation cohort. V-gene and J-gene trimming of TCR beta chains was associated with a missense DCLRE1C variant in a later genetic analysis, and the association was replicated in an independent cohort. In a later genetic analysis, fewer N-insertions in productive TCRs were reported among donors in an Asian-associated ancestry cluster than the 666-donor mean. Some IMGT-functional V segments, including TRBV6-2 and TRBV6-3, could not be distinguished by the 87-base-pair reads and were therefore excluded. In a later analysis, about 16,000 TCR beta sequences were associated with specific HLA alleles at a false discovery rate of 0.05. Most CMV-associated TCR beta chains appeared to be HLA-restricted in a later analysis, and the HLA associations seemed to be driven largely by CMV exposure. A further reported finding was that TCR beta sequences accurately predicted the HLA-A and HLA-B alleles for most subjects in the first cohort. The study listed 164 TCR beta chains as associated with cytomegalovirus. The earlier analysis of approximately 560 of the donors excluded roughly 17 rarely observed V segments, including chromosome 9 orphons, because counts were too low. In a later analysis, the rate of TCR association differed among HLA loci, with DRB1 alleles having the most associated TCRs and HLA-C alleles having the fewest. This cohort had only TCR beta chains sequenced, and the lack of alpha or paired-chain data limited which features could be detected. Because some donors lacked HLA typing at each locus, the association tests relied only on the typed subset. Most TCR sequences were observed very rarely across donors, whereas some public TCRs were present in many individuals. The sequencing pipeline was judged likely to have produced a cluster of highly shared sequence variants as a technical artifact. When HLA alleles, especially DR and DQ, strongly co-occurred, attributing TCR associations to individual alleles was difficult. A few of the identified cytomegalovirus-associated TCR beta chains were confirmed in vitro to be specific for cytomegalovirus antigens. A later analysis reported that several top co-occurrence clusters appeared linked to parvovirus B19, influenza, CMV and Epstein-Barr virus. In an earlier analysis of 450 to 750 of the donors, most TCR beta V segments appeared in productive rearrangements about 90% or about 30% of the time, broadly matching IMGT annotations. The only immune exposure information available for the cohort was CMV serostatus. In a later analysis, HLA-associated TCR beta chains were found to be more clonally expanded and to have lower generation probabilities than equally common non-associated chains.

This clone was observed a single time. This clone's antigen is unknown. Base qualities were left out, and no much larger clone turns up one base away. V is cut back by 5 bases and J by 5 bases, with 7 bases in the junction unmatched. Including the terminal cysteine and phenylalanine, the CDR3 comprises 14 residues. The kept DNA is CDR3 alone, 42 bases in frame from the first base. From a lookup of the germline V gene, CDR1 and CDR2 are SGHTA and FQGNSA. Library method: the immunoSEQ multiplex PCR assay. A mixture of 60 forward primers for TCR Vbeta segments and 13 reverse primers for TCR Jbeta segments was used in the multiplex PCR. The CDR3 region of rearranged TCR beta genes was amplified from genomic DNA with a multiplex PCR assay. The Illumina HiSeq System was used to sequence the amplified TCR beta libraries as 87-base-pair reads. Processing in the source paper ran as follows. A later analysis tallied approximately 87 million unique TCR beta chains across the 550 to 850 repertoires, and some 10 million of those chains were shared by two or more donors. To remove PCR and sequencing errors, raw reads were error-corrected and collapsed into unique sequences using a nearest-neighbor algorithm that merged closely related sequences. Alignment of CDR3 sequences to IMGT reference sequences was used to assign V, D and J gene segments. For a sequence to be retained, a match of at least six nucleotides was required to both a V gene segment and a J gene segment. A rearrangement counted as productive if the CDR3 had no stop codons and remained in frame with V and J, and every other rearrangement counted as non-productive. CDR3 was defined by IMGT convention, running from the second conserved V-encoded cysteine to the conserved J-encoded phenylalanine. The earlier analysis of around 640 of the donors excluded sequences that lacked an unambiguous match to a single V gene segment. An earlier analysis of a few hundred of the donors called V segments functional above 56.7% productive rearrangements and segregating when the between-donor standard deviation exceeded 5%. To diagnose cytomegalovirus status from the catalog of TCR beta chain sequences, a statistical classification framework was built. A later analysis assigned V and J genes by comparing TCR nucleotide sequences with IMGT/GENE-DB human TR gene sequences. The TCRdist pipeline was used in a later analysis to assign CDR3 sequences and most-parsimonious VDJ recombination scenarios. In a later analysis, each TCR beta chain was defined by its CDR3 amino acid sequence together with its V-gene family, and reads without a unique V-gene family were excluded. A later analysis removed 450 to 600 highly shared, low-generation-probability nucleotide sequences to deal with suspected cross-contamination and a sequencing artifact. In a later analysis, a clonal expansion index for each public chain was calculated from normalized within-repertoire ranks of inferred template counts. A later analysis computed generation probabilities with a VDJ recombination model fitted to out-of-frame rearrangements, and checked the results against IGoR. Hypergeometric tests were used in a later analysis to score TCR-TCR, TCR-HLA and TCR-CMV co-occurrence, with a repertoire-size bias correction applied to the TCR pairs. In a later analysis, false discovery rates were estimated by permuting HLA or CMV assignments 20 times. A later analysis grouped co-occurring TCRs with DBSCAN, adding TCRdist sequence similarity when clustering within HLA-allele-positive subsets. Repertoires with fewer than 30,000 or more than 120,000 public chains, plus five repertoires with anomalous nucleotide sharing, were excluded from co-occurrence clustering. Here the immuneACCESS table is served through TCRdb, limited to in-frame sequences with V and J called. Missing clones are a known gap in these copies; in checked studies unresolved V genes cover under half, and the rest lacks a known reason. V, J and clone size reflect that table, while D and trimming were determined from the DNA. This sample gives 200,000 to 250,000 clones in total; about 80% of them show up just once. Of the sample, 2.5% to 3% is held by the ten largest clones.

In total, roughly 670 healthy bone marrow donors made up the cohort. At the time of sampling, all cohort members were nominally healthy, though unrecorded immune exposures were likely present. The donor was CMV seropositive and belonged to the group of some 290 seropositive cohort members. A peripheral blood sample was collected from each donor, and TCR beta sequencing was performed on peripheral blood mononuclear cells. Genomic DNA extraction from the blood cell samples was performed with the Qiagen DNeasy Blood Extraction Kit. Material: PBMCs. This sequence originates from a woman aged 60-75 years in good health and CMV-seropositive. This sequence uses TRBV7-2 and TRBJ2-5, with 8 central nucleotides matching TRBD2. The nucleotide sequence reads as follows: TGTGCCAGCAGCGACCGGGGGGGGGAGGAGACCCAGTACTTC. This is translated as CASSDRGGEETQYF. Outside the CDR3, residues come from the reference TRBV7-2 and TRBJ2-5 proteins, so the full variable domain is: GAGVSQSPSNKVTEKGKDVELRCDPISGHTALYWYRQSLGQGLEFLIYFQGNSAPDKSGLPSDRFSAERTGGSVSTLTIQRTQQEDSAVYLCASSDRGGEETQYFGPGTRLLVL.